This T cell receptor (beta chain) was identified during a study of shared clonotypes between healthy human individuals. General observations from the study: Donors were few, which limited the genetic and exposure-history diversity represented.

The method was immunoSEQ multiplex PCR; TCRdb's version includes in-frame clones alone and lacks a portion of them. The profile shows 1.5 million to 2.5 million clones, about 95% of them singletons. Terminally differentiated effector memory CD45RA+ cells were left out of the naive CD8 fraction, which was CD45RO-negative and positively selected for CCR7. About this clone itself: Its cognate antigen is unknown.

Sequences were obtained from naive CD8+ T cells sorted from blood. The clonotype was recovered from a man aged 18 to 29 in good health.

The CDR3 DNA reads TGTGCCACCAGCGTAGGGGGGGAATCCTACGAGCAGTACTTC. The encoded protein is CATSVGGESYEQYF. The chain is built from TRBV15 and TRBJ2-7, with D perhaps TRBD2 (7 bases). Trimming took 5 bases from V and 1 from J, leaving 12 bases between them. CDR1 LNHNV and CDR2 YYDKDF come from the germline V gene (reference sequence). The CDR3 has 14 amino acids.